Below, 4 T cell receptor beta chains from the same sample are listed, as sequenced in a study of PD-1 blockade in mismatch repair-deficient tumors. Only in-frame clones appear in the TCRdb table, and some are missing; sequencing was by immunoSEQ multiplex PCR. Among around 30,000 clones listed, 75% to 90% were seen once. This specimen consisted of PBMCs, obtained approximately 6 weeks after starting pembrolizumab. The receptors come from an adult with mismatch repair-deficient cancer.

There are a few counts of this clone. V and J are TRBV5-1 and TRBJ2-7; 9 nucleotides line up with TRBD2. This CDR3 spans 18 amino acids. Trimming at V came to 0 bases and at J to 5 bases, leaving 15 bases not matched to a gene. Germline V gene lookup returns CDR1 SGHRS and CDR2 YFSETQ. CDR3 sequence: CASSLDYRGIAGENEQYF. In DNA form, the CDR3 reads TGCGCCAGCAGCTTGGATTACAGGGGAATAGCGGGAGAAAACGAGCAGTACTTC.

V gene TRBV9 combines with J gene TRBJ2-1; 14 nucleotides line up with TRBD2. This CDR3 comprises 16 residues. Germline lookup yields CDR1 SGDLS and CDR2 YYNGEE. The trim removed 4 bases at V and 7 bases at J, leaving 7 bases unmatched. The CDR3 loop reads CASSPGLAGGGNEQFF. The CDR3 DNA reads TGTGCCAGCAGCCCCGGACTAGCGGGAGGAGGGAATGAGCAGTTCTTC.

The CDR3 reads CASSADPTGASYGYTF. In DNA, the CDR3 is TGTGCCAGCAGCGCCGACCCCACAGGGGCCTCCTATGGCTACACCTTC. The chain uses TRBV9 and TRBJ1-2, with 7 nucleotides matching TRBD1. The germline V gene has CDR1 SGDLS and CDR2 YYNGEE. J was trimmed by 4 bases and V by 3 bases; bases with no gene match: 12. The length of the CDR3 is 16 residues.

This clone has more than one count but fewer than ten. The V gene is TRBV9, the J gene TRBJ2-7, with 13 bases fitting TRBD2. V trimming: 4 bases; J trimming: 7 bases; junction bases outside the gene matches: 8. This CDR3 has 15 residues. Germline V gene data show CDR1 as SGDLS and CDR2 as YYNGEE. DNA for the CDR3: TGTGCCAGCAGCCCTAGCGGACTAGCGGGAGTTGAGCAGTACTTC. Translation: CASSPSGLAGVEQYF.